Each of the 32 T cell receptor beta chains below was sequenced from the same sample in a study of blood T cell repertoires in COVID-19. Some clones are missing from TCRdb's copy, which holds only in-frame ones; the method was immunoSEQ multiplex PCR. This table has 150,000 to 200,000 clones, 75% to 95% appearing once. The sample taken for sequencing was peripheral blood. The receptors were sampled from a man between 50 and 59 years old with acute or convalescent COVID-19.

Worth noting for this clone: This same CDR3 is encoded by further DNA sequences in the sample. The rearrangement uses TRBV20-1 and TRBJ2-7; unclear D gene. Germline V gene lookup returns CDR1 DFQATT and CDR2 SNEGSKA (reference sequence). Deletions cut 3 bases from V and 7 bases from J, with 10 bases between. The CDR3 is 11 residues long. CDR3 sequence reads: CSASSGFEQYV. In DNA, the CDR3 is TGCAGTGCTAGTTCAGGCTTTGAGCAGTACGTC.

This rearrangement joins TRBV9 to TRBJ1-4; D remains ambiguous. Germline CDR1 SGDLS, CDR2 YYNGEE. Deletions cut 3 bases from V and 0 bases from J, with 9 bases between. The CDR3 is 15 amino acids. The CDR3 DNA reads as TGTGCCAGCAGCGCCCCAGGTGCAACTAATGAAAAACTGTTTTTT. It codes for CASSAPGATNEKLFF.

The chain uses TRBV4-1 and TRBJ2-1, with 9 bases that match TRBD2. Germline V gene sequence: CDR1 MGHRA, CDR2 YSYEKL. The length of the CDR3 is 15 residues. The V segment lost 5 bases and the J segment 5 bases; nucleotides outside the gene matches: 7. The CDR3 nucleotides are TGCGCCAGCAGCTACGGGACTAGCAGGCACAATGAGCAGTTCTTC. It is translated as CASSYGTSRHNEQFF.

The chain carries TRBV19 and TRBJ2-3, with D perhaps matching TRBD2 (6 bases). The CDR3 loop spans 15 amino acids. Trimming stripped 7 bases from V and 2 bases from J, with 16 bases between. CDR1 and CDR2 (germline): LNHDA, SQIVND (reference sequence). This chain's CDR3 is CASKRRVENTDTQYF. Written as DNA, the CDR3 is TGTGCCAGTAAAAGGAGGGTGGAGAACACAGATACGCAGTATTTT.

The CDR3 region is CASSPRRGAEAFF. The CDR3 region has the DNA TGTGCCAGCAGCCCCCGGAGGGGCGCTGAAGCTTTCTTT. This chain uses TRBV5-4 with TRBJ1-1, with a possible D match to TRBD1 (5 bases). V lost 4 bases to trimming and J lost 6 bases, with 13 bases between them. The CDR3 extends over 13 amino acids. Germline V gene lookup returns CDR1 SGHNT and CDR2 YYREEE (reference sequence).

The genes are TRBV7-8 and TRBJ2-2, with D possibly being TRBD2 (5 bases). There are 14 residues in the CDR3. The germline V gene encodes CDR1 SGHVS and CDR2 FQNEAQ. Trimming pared 8 bases from V and 5 bases from J, leaving 15 bases between. The CDR3 region has the DNA TGTGCCAGCCGAGAGGGCCTTAGTACCGGGGAGCTGTTTTTT. Protein product: CASREGLSTGELFF.

The genes are TRBV11-2 and TRBJ2-7; a weak D match, TRBD2 (6 bases). Germline values: CDR1 SGHAT, CDR2 FQNNGV. The CDR3 sequence is 16 residues long. Trimming removed 5 bases at V and 7 bases at J, with 24 bases between. This CDR3 is CASSLRQRDSTAEQYF. The CDR3 DNA follows: TGTGCCAGCAGCCTAAGACAACGGGACTCGACCGCAGAGCAGTACTTC.

The J gene is TRBJ1-2, the V gene TRBV28; the D is unclear. Trimming took off 9 bases at V and 0 bases at J, with 20 bases between the two ends. The CDR3 has 16 residues. The germline gives CDR1 MDHEN, CDR2 SYDVKM. CDR3 in amino acids: CASLPRGYLANYGYTF. In DNA, the CDR3 is TGTGCCAGTCTACCTCGAGGTTATCTTGCTAACTATGGCTACACCTTC.

V and J are TRBV2 and TRBJ1-2, with TRBD1 identical over 8 bases. The CDR3 totals 15 residues. The J segment lost 6 bases and the V segment lost 5 bases, leaving 11 bases of the junction unmatched. Looked up from germline, CDR1 is SNHLY and CDR2 is FYNNEI. The CDR3 here is CASSPQGALGDGYTF. The DNA for the CDR3 is TGTGCCAGCAGTCCCCAGGGGGCCCTTGGGGATGGCTACACCTTC.

The CDR3 protein is CAWSVPGYNSPLHF. The CDR3 DNA follows: TGTGCCTGGAGTGTCCCCGGCTATAATTCACCCCTCCACTTT. The gene calls are TRBV30 and TRBJ1-6; D not resolved. Trimming stripped 0 bases from V and 3 bases from J, with 6 bases between. The germline V gene encodes CDR1 GTSNPN and CDR2 SVGIG (reference sequence). CDR3 size: 14 residues.

This clone was counted a single time. The genes are TRBV19 and TRBJ1-2; D not certain. The germline CDR1 and CDR2 sequences are LNHDA and SQIVND (reference sequence). Trimming removed 4 bases at V and 0 bases at J, with 9 bases between. This CDR3 contains 14 residues. CDR3: CASSRGPSNYGYTF. CDR3 nucleotides: TGTGCCAGTAGTAGAGGGCCCTCTAACTATGGCTACACCTTC.

The chain joins TRBV3-1 (or the pseudogene TRBV3-2) to TRBJ1-1; no reliable D call. Germline V gene data show CDR1 as LGHDT and CDR2 as YNNKEL (reference sequence). This CDR3 spans 14 amino acids. V lost 0 bases and J lost 1, with 6 bases in between. The CDR3 here is CASSQDWQNTEAFF. The CDR3 region has the DNA TGTGCCAGCAGCCAAGATTGGCAGAACACTGAAGCTTTCTTT.

The CDR3 is CASSSSWQGWSTDTQYF. CDR3 DNA sequence: TGTGCCAGTAGTTCCTCGTGGCAGGGATGGAGCACAGATACGCAGTATTTT. V is TRBV19 and J is TRBJ2-3, with a weak D call TRBD1 (5 bases). Germline V gene data show CDR1 as LNHDA and CDR2 as SQIVND (reference sequence). This CDR3 comprises 17 residues. Trimming stripped 5 bases from V and 0 bases from J, with 18 bases between.

The chain recombines TRBV9 with TRBJ2-6; D gene uncertain. V lost 4 bases and J 0 bases, leaving 8 bases between the germline ends. Germline lookup yields CDR1 SGDLS and CDR2 YYNGEE. The CDR3 sequence is 15 residues long. CDR3 DNA sequence: TGTGCCAGCAGCCCCTCTCTCTCTGGGGCCAACGTCCTGACTTTC. This translates into CASSPSLSGANVLTF.

The V and J genes are TRBV7-3 and TRBJ2-2; D ambiguous. Trimming took off 8 bases at V and 1 base at J, with 11 bases between the two ends. CDR1 SGHTA and CDR2 FQGTGA come from the germline V gene. This CDR3 spans 14 amino acids. CDR3: CASQSNQNTGELFF. The CDR3 DNA reads TGTGCCAGCCAATCCAATCAGAACACCGGGGAGCTGTTTTTT.

This chain uses TRBV19 with TRBJ1-5; no reliable D call. The germline V gene has CDR1 LNHDA and CDR2 SQIVND (reference sequence). CDR3 length: 18 residues. The V end was cut by 4 bases, the J end by 1 base, with 20 bases between. The CDR3 protein is CASSTTIDTTWSNQPQHF. Here the CDR3 DNA reads TGTGCCAGTAGTACCACCATCGACACCACTTGGAGCAATCAGCCCCAGCATTTT.

The J gene is TRBJ2-1, the V gene TRBV7-3; no firm D call. CDR3 length: 15 residues. V was clipped by 3 bases and J by 0 bases, with 9 bases between them. CDR1 and CDR2 from the germline V gene are SGHTA and FQGTGA. CDR3 in amino acids: CASSFQRSSYNEQFF. CDR3 sequence (DNA): TGTGCCAGCAGCTTTCAAAGGAGCTCCTACAATGAGCAGTTCTTC.

The chain links TRBV9 to TRBJ1-5, with 8 bases that match TRBD1. The CDR3 runs to 15 residues. Unmatched junction bases numbered 7, after V lost 3 bases and J lost 5 bases. Per germline, CDR1 SGDLS and CDR2 YYNGEE. The CDR3 protein is CASSGQGNDDQPQHF. DNA for the CDR3: TGTGCCAGCAGCGGACAGGGGAATGACGATCAGCCCCAGCATTTT. The whole variable domain, filled in from reference TRBV9 and TRBJ1-5, reads DSGVTQTPKHLITATGQRVTLRCSPRSGDLSVYWYQQSLDQGLQFLIQYYNGEERAKGNILERFSAQQFPDLHSELNLSSLELGDSALYFCASSGQGNDDQPQHFGDGTRLSIL.

The rearrangement joins TRBV5-1 to TRBJ2-3, with 11 nucleotides matching TRBD2. Germline CDR1 SGHRS, CDR2 YFSETQ. The junction had 4 bases not matched to a gene; V was cut back by 4 bases and J by 3 bases. The CDR3 spans 15 residues. The DNA of the CDR3 is TGCGCCAGCAGCCCTAGCGGGGGGCCGACAGATACGCAGTATTTT. Translated, it gives CASSPSGGPTDTQYF.

The chain has TRBV6-2 or TRBV6-3 and TRBJ1-1; TRBD1 is a possible D gene (5 bases). Germline V gene lookup returns CDR1 MNHEY and CDR2 SVGEGT. Trimming shortened V by 4 bases and J by 1 base, and 7 bases separated the two germline ends. CDR3 length: 13 amino acids. This CDR3 reads CASSFGQNTEAFF. The CDR3 DNA is TGTGCCAGCAGTTTTGGACAGAACACTGAAGCTTTCTTT.

The chain uses TRBV5-6 and TRBJ2-3, with 14 bases identical to TRBD2. This CDR3 is 19 amino acids long. V shed 4 bases and J 6 bases; nucleotides not matched to a gene: 16. The germline gives CDR1 SGHDT, CDR2 YYEEEE. CDR3 DNA sequence: TGTGCCAGCAGCCAGGGACTAGCGGGAGTCGGTGGGGCGTATGATACGCAGTATTTT. This encodes CASSQGLAGVGGAYDTQYF.

The V and J genes are TRBV28 and TRBJ1-2, with 7 nucleotides matching TRBD1. The CDR3 runs 13 residues. Per the germline V gene, CDR1 is MDHEN and CDR2 is SYDVKM. The V segment lost 6 bases and the J segment 5 bases; nucleotides outside the gene matches: 6. The CDR3 reads CASRRDSLYGYTF. The CDR3 DNA reads TGTGCCAGCAGGAGGGACAGTCTTTATGGCTACACCTTC.

V gene TRBV19 combines with J gene TRBJ2-2; 7 bases are shared with TRBD2. J lost 4 bases, V lost 3 bases, and 11 bases had no gene match. The V gene's germline CDR1 is LNHDA and CDR2 SQIVND (reference sequence). There are 17 residues in the CDR3. The CDR3 here is CASSISGGGRGTGELFF. CDR3 bases: TGTGCCAGTAGTATCTCGGGGGGTGGACGCGGCACCGGGGAGCTGTTTTTT.

The J gene is TRBJ2-2, the V gene TRBV6-1; 7 nucleotides agree with TRBD1. CDR3 length: 16 residues. J was trimmed by 0 bases and V by 2 bases; bases with no gene match: 3. CDR1 and CDR2 (germline): MNHNS, SASEGT. This CDR3 is CASSERQGPNTGELFF. The CDR3 nucleotides are TGTGCCAGCAGTGAACGACAGGGACCGAACACCGGGGAGCTGTTTTTT.

The chain carries TRBV7-2 and TRBJ2-6; 8 bases are a match to TRBD1. The CDR3 contains 17 residues. V shed 5 bases and J 0 bases; nucleotides not matched to a gene: 6. CDR1 is SGHTA and CDR2 is FQGNSA in the germline V gene. The CDR3 coding sequence is TGTGCCAGCAGCCAAGGACAGGGATTCTCTGGGGCCAACGTCCTGACTTTC. Its protein is CASSQGQGFSGANVLTF.

This rearrangement joins TRBV29-1 to TRBJ2-5; 9 bases are shared with TRBD1. Germline CDR1 is SQVTM and CDR2 is ANQGSEA. This CDR3 contains 15 residues. V gave up 8 bases and J gave up 2 bases; unmatched junction bases: 12. The CDR3 coding sequence is TGCAGCACAAACACCGGGACAGGGTATCAAGAGACCCAGTACTTC. It specifies CSTNTGTGYQETQYF.

V gene TRBV10-3 combines with J gene TRBJ1-5; TRBD1 matches at 7 bases. The CDR3 spans 15 residues. Looked up from germline, CDR1 is ENHRY and CDR2 is SYGVKD. The trim removed 3 bases at V and 4 bases at J, leaving 6 bases unmatched. This chain's CDR3 is CAISDLGQQNQPQHF. The DNA of the CDR3 is TGTGCCATCAGTGATCTGGGACAGCAAAATCAGCCCCAGCATTTT.

The rearrangement joins TRBV28 to TRBJ2-6, with D unresolved. Trimming shortened V by 1 base and J by 0 bases, and 13 bases separated the two germline ends. The CDR3 covers 18 residues. Germline assignment: CDR1 MDHEN and CDR2 SYDVKM. DNA of the CDR3: TGTGCCAGCAGTTTATACGGCCAGGCAAGCTCTGGGGCCAACGTCCTGACTTTC. Translating it yields CASSLYGQASSGANVLTF.

This clone appeared once. V and J are TRBV13 and TRBJ2-7, with 9 nucleotides matching TRBD1. From germline, CDR1 is PRHDT and CDR2 FYEKMQ (reference sequence). The CDR3 is 15 amino acids. V dropped 3 bases and J dropped 4; count of bases not matched to a gene: 7. The CDR3 reads CASSFLGQGFYEQYF. DNA for the CDR3: TGTGCCAGCAGCTTTTTGGGACAGGGATTTTACGAGCAGTACTTC.

The V gene is TRBV27, the J gene TRBJ2-3; 7 bases match TRBD1. Germline trimming cut 0 bases from V and 6 bases from J; bases unmatched to any gene: 6. Germline V gene data show CDR1 as MNHEY and CDR2 as SMNVEV (reference sequence). The CDR3 is made up of 15 amino acids. The CDR3 DNA reads TGTGCCAGCAGTTTATCGCCCATGACAGGGGATACGCAGTATTTT. This sequence encodes CASSLSPMTGDTQYF.

The chain joins TRBV18 to TRBJ2-3; D ambiguous. The CDR3 runs to 15 residues. Germline V lookup: CDR1 KGHSH, CDR2 LQKENI. V lost 4 bases and J 3 bases, leaving 14 bases between the germline ends. Written as DNA, the CDR3 is TGTGCCAGCTCACTATATGGCGGCAGAACAGATACGCAGTATTTT. Encoded protein: CASSLYGGRTDTQYF.

This CDR3 is CASANDRNNEQFF. CDR3 nucleotides: TGTGCCAGCGCCAACGACAGGAACAATGAGCAGTTCTTC. V is TRBV5-6 and J is TRBJ2-1; D is perhaps TRBD1 (6 bases). Germline CDR1 is SGHDT and CDR2 is YYEEEE. V dropped 7 bases and J dropped 5 bases, with 13 bases sitting between them. The CDR3 spans 13 residues.